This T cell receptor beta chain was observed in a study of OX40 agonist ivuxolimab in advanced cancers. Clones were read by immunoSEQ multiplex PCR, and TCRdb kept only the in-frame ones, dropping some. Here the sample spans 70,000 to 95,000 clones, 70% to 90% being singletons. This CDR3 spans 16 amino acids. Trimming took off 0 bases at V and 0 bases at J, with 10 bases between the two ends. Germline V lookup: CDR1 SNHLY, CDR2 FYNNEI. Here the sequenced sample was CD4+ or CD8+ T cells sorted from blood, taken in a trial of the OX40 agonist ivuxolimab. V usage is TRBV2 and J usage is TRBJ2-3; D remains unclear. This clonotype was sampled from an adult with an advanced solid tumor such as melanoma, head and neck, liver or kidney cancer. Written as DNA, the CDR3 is TGTGCCAGCAGTGAAGCGCCAGGCACTAGCACAGATACGCAGTATTTT. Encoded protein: CASSEAPGTSTDTQYF.